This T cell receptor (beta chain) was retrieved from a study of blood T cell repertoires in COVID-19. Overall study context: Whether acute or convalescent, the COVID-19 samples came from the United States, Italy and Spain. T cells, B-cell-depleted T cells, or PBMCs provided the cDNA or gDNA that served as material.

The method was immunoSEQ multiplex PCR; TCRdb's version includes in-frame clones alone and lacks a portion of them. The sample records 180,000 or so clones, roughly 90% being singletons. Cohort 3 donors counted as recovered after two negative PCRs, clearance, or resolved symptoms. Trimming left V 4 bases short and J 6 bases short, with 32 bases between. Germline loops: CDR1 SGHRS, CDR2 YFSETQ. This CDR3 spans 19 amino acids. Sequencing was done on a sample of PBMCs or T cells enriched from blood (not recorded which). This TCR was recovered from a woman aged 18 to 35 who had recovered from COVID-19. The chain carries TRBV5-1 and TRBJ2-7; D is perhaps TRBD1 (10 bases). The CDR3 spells CASSPGTGVAGGPFGEQYF. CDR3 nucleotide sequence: TGCGCCAGCAGCCCCGGGACAGGGGTTGCGGGAGGGCCATTTGGCGAGCAGTACTTC.